The clone carrying this T cell receptor (beta chain) showed up just a few times. Its antigen is still unknown. This sample was included in a study of T cell repertoires in cytomegalovirus infection. Findings and caveats of the study: The cumulative frequency of public TCR beta families identified carriers of CMV plus the relevant HLA.

V lost 8 bases and J lost 8, with 13 bases in between. This CDR3 is built from 12 residues. Germline V gene lookup returns CDR1 ENHRY and CDR2 SYGVKD. TCRdb independently ran MiXCR on the reads; one entry per CDR3 protein. The sample has 380,000 or so distinct CDR3 sequences, approximately 30% seen once. The sample consisted of cultured PBMCs, taken from culture after CMV antigen stimulation. The receptor's source is a human donor in good health (CMV status not recorded). Some clones in this sample may be carry-over from other donors' samples. The chain combines TRBV10-3 with TRBJ2-4; D not resolved. The CDR3 is CAIGPLVDIQYF. DNA for the CDR3: TGTGCCATCGGGCCGTTAGTTGACATTCAGTACTTC.